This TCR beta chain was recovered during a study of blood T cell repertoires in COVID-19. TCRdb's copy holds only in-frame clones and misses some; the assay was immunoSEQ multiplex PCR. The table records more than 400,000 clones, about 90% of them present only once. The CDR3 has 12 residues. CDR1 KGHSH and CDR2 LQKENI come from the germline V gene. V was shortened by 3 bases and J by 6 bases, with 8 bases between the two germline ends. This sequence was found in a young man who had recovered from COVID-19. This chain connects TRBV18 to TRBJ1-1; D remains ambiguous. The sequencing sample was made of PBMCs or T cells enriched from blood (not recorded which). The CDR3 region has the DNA TGTGCCAGCTCACCCGGGAGAGCTGAAGCTTTCTTT. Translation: CASSPGRAEAFF.